The T cell receptor (beta chain) under discussion was sequenced for a study of cytotoxic CD8 clonotypes in ibrutinib-treated CLL. Assay used: immunoSEQ multiplex PCR; TCRdb lists only in-frame clones, some missing. The table shows 65,000 to 85,000 clones, with roughly 80% occurring only once. The ends lost 4 bases at V and 4 bases at J; junction bases unmatched: 8. CDR1 is LGHNA and CDR2 is YNFKEQ in the germline V gene. The CDR3 covers 15 residues. The source was PBMCs, collected after 24 months of ibrutinib treatment. This TCR was recovered from a human donor with chronic lymphocytic leukemia. The chain links TRBV4-2 to TRBJ2-7; 9 positions match TRBD1. The CDR3 bases are TGTGCCAGCAGCCGAGACAGGGGGTCGGATTACGAGCAGTACTTC. It yields the protein CASSRDRGSDYEQYF.